A selection of T cell receptor beta chains follows, all from one sample in a study of T cell responses to AZD1222 COVID-19 vaccine. The assay was immunoSEQ multiplex PCR, and TCRdb's table has in-frame clones only and misses some. The sample carries about 150,000 clones, approximately 92% recorded once. Sequenced here: peripheral blood, sampled on day 0 of AZD1222 vaccination. The receptors were sampled from an adult in good health. Both conserved end residues are part of each CDR3. D genes are given only for firm matches. For some rows the clone size is stated as once, few or many, or as a class when expanded; others skip it.

TRBV7-3	-	-	TRBJ2-7	CASSLIGGASTYEQYF	TGTGCCAGCAGCTTAATTGGGGGAGCCTCTACCTACGAGCAGTACTTC
TRBV7-2	TRBD2	-	TRBJ2-2	CASSFGLARSTGELFF	TGTGCCAGCAGCTTCGGACTAGCGAGGTCCACCGGGGAGCTGTTTTTT
TRBV27	TRBD1	-	TRBJ1-1	CASSSSDRVNTEAFF	TGTGCCAGCAGTTCCTCGGACAGGGTGAACACTGAAGCTTTCTTT
TRBV7-2	-	-	TRBJ2-5	CASSQTRDDQTQYF	TGTGCCAGCAGCCAGACCCGGGACGACCAGACCCAGTACTTC
TRBV28	-	once	TRBJ2-4	CASSSPSTGAKNIQYF	TGTGCCAGCAGTTCGCCATCAACAGGAGCCAAAAACATTCAGTACTTC
TRBV7-3	-	-	TRBJ1-2	CASSLSPAGLGGYTF	TGTGCCAGCAGCTTAAGTCCGGCAGGGCTGGGTGGCTACACCTTC
TRBV24-1	TRBD2	-	TRBJ2-1	CATSDLRAGAIYEQFF	TGTGCCACCAGTGATTTGCGGGCGGGAGCTATCTATGAGCAGTTCTTC
TRBV3-1/TRBV3-2	-	-	TRBJ2-3	CASSQRGARGSTDTQYF	TGTGCCAGCAGCCAACGGGGGGCTAGGGGGAGCACAGATACGCAGTATTTT
TRBV7-3	-	-	TRBJ1-1	CASSPQGNTEAFF	TGTGCCAGCAGCCCACAGGGCAACACTGAAGCTTTCTTT
TRBV5-1	TRBD1	-	TRBJ1-1	CASSTVMDREAFF	TGCGCCAGCAGCACGGTTATGGACAGGGAAGCTTTCTTT
TRBV5-1	-	-	TRBJ1-6	CASSLEGQTSPLHF	TGCGCCAGCAGCTTGGAAGGTCAAACCTCACCCCTCCACTTT
TRBV5-4	-	-	TRBJ1-1	CASSWSGVQSRFSTEAFF	TGTGCCAGCAGCTGGTCGGGCGTCCAATCTCGGTTCAGCACTGAAGCTTTCTTT
TRBV30	-	-	TRBJ2-1	CAWSIAWGRDEQFF	TGTGCCTGGAGTATCGCGTGGGGGCGGGATGAGCAGTTCTTC
TRBV4-3	-	-	TRBJ1-1	CASSPERRHGGAFF	TGCGCCAGCAGCCCCGAACGACGGCACGGCGGAGCTTTCTTT
TRBV19	TRBD1	-	TRBJ2-7	CASSIAPGQASYEQYF	TGTGCCAGTAGTATAGCTCCGGGACAGGCCTCCTACGAGCAGTACTTC
TRBV7-3	TRBD1	-	TRBJ2-1	CASSSGQGPYNEQFF	TGTGCCAGCAGCTCGGGACAGGGACCCTACAATGAGCAGTTCTTC
TRBV18	TRBD1	-	TRBJ1-3	CASSPGTADPFF	TGTGCCAGCTCACCTGGGACAGCCGACCCATTTTTT
TRBV7-9	-	-	TRBJ1-3	CASSHDGYSGNTIYF	TGTGCCAGCAGCCACGACGGGTACTCTGGAAACACCATATATTTT
TRBV7-3	-	-	TRBJ2-3	CASSLGDNTDTQYF	TGTGCCAGCAGCTTGGGCGACAACACAGATACGCAGTATTTT
TRBV6-5	-	-	TRBJ1-5	CASSYSNAGQPQHF	TGTGCCAGCAGTTACTCGAACGCCGGCCAGCCCCAGCATTTT
TRBV10-2	-	-	TRBJ2-7	CASSGADATSYEQYF	TGCGCCAGCAGTGGTGCAGATGCTACCTCCTACGAGCAGTACTTC
TRBV5-1	-	-	TRBJ2-7	CASSLSSQREQYF	TGCGCCAGCAGCTTGTCAAGCCAACGCGAGCAGTACTTC
TRBV19	-	-	TRBJ2-5	CASSMNYQETQYF	TGTGCCAGTAGTATGAACTATCAAGAGACCCAGTACTTC
TRBV7-3	-	-	TRBJ1-1	CASSFDGGPRRSEAFF	TGTGCCAGCAGCTTCGATGGGGGGCCTCGGAGGTCTGAAGCTTTCTTT
TRBV7-3	-	-	TRBJ2-7	CASSSSQGGAKYF	TGTGCCAGCAGCTCCAGCCAGGGGGGGGCGAAGTACTTC
TRBV4-1	-	-	TRBJ1-4	CASSQDRGTAFFVELFF	TGCGCCAGCAGCCAAGATAGAGGGACGGCGTTTTTTGTGGAACTGTTTTTT
TRBV3-1/TRBV3-2	-	-	TRBJ2-5	CASSHQETQYF	TGTGCCAGCAGCCATCAAGAGACCCAGTACTTC
TRBV7-8	TRBD2	-	TRBJ2-3	CASSFASGDRTDTQYF	TGTGCCAGCAGCTTCGCTAGCGGGGACCGCACAGATACGCAGTATTTT
TRBV19	TRBD1	once	TRBJ1-1	CAAAPGQGAPTEAFF	TGTGCCGCCGCGCCGGGACAGGGGGCCCCGACTGAAGCTTTCTTT
TRBV5-1	-	-	TRBJ2-5	CASSEQETQYF	TGCGCCAGCAGCGAACAAGAGACCCAGTACTTC
TRBV4-3	-	-	TRBJ2-6	CASSQEARTGANVLTF	TGCGCCAGCAGCCAAGAAGCCAGAACTGGGGCCAACGTCCTGACTTTC
TRBV6-5	-	-	TRBJ2-2	CASSYRQASGELFF	TGTGCCAGCAGTTACAGACAGGCCTCCGGGGAGCTGTTTTTT
TRBV25-1	-	-	TRBJ2-2	CASSDDWYTGELFF	TGTGCCAGCAGTGACGATTGGTACACCGGGGAGCTGTTTTTT
TRBV7-2	-	-	TRBJ1-1	CASSLQNTEAFF	TGTGCCAGCAGCTTGCAGAACACTGAAGCTTTCTTT
TRBV9	TRBD2	-	TRBJ2-7	CASSNLGGRRNEQYF	TGTGCCAGCAGCAACCTTGGCGGGAGAAGGAACGAGCAGTACTTC